A single sample gave rise to the 27 T cell receptor beta chains below, sequenced in a study of blood T cell repertoires in COVID-19. The repertoire was sequenced with immunoSEQ multiplex PCR; TCRdb's copy has only in-frame clones and lacks some. The table records 160,000 or so clones, 80% to 90% of them present only once. Sequencing was done on a sample of peripheral blood. The receptors here all came from a woman between 40 and 55 years old with acute or convalescent COVID-19.

This clone was picked up one time. The V gene is TRBV15, the J gene TRBJ2-7, with 12 nucleotides matching TRBD1. The trim removed 1 base at V and 6 bases at J, leaving 10 bases unmatched. The CDR3 contains 17 residues. Germline V gene sequence: CDR1 LNHNV, CDR2 YYDKDF (reference sequence). The CDR3 region is CATSRGPGTGGASEQYF. The CDR3, as DNA: TGTGCCACCAGCAGAGGCCCCGGGACAGGGGGCGCATCCGAGCAGTACTTC.

V usage is TRBV27 and J usage is TRBJ1-1; no firm D call. This CDR3 has 13 amino acids. Trimming pared 5 bases from V and 4 bases from J, leaving 11 bases between. The germline V gene has CDR1 MNHEY and CDR2 SMNVEV (reference sequence). The CDR3 DNA sequence: TGTGCCAGCAGTACAGTCGTTGGCACTGAAGCTTTCTTT. It encodes CASSTVVGTEAFF.

The chain employs TRBV18 and TRBJ2-2, with D maybe TRBD1 (6 bases). V shed 2 bases and J shed 1 base, with 11 bases lying between them. The CDR3 runs 16 residues. The germline CDR1 and CDR2 sequences are KGHSH and LQKENI. The CDR3 region has the DNA TGTGCCAGCTCACCATTCTCAGGGGAGAACACCGGGGAGCTGTTTTTT. As protein: CASSPFSGENTGELFF. Combining the CDR3 with reference TRBV18 and TRBJ2-2 gives the whole variable domain NAGVMQNPRHLVRRRGQEARLRCSPMKGHSHVYWYRQLPEEGLKFMVYLQKENIIDESGMPKERFSAEFPKEGPSILRIQQVVRGDSAAYFCASSPFSGENTGELFFGEGSRLTVL.

The chain joins TRBV14 to TRBJ1-2; D perhaps matches TRBD1 (5 bases). Germline-derived CDR1 and CDR2 are SGHDN and FVKESK. There are 13 residues in the CDR3. Between the trimmed V and J ends, which lost 2 bases and 8 bases, there was a span of 12 bases. The DNA of the CDR3 is TGTGCCAGCAGCCAAAGGCAGGGAGGCGGCTACACCTTC. Protein product: CASSQRQGGGYTF.

The CDR3 DNA sequence: TGCAGTGTGTCAGGGGTCGAGCAGTACTTC. Residues: CSVSGVEQYF. This rearrangement joins TRBV20-1 to TRBJ2-7; maybe TRBD1 (6 bases). CDR3 size: 10 residues. Germline CDR1 and CDR2: DFQATT and SNEGSKA (reference sequence). Deletions cut 7 bases from V and 6 bases from J, with 10 bases between.

The gene calls are TRBV15 and TRBJ1-2; unclear D gene. This CDR3 comprises 12 residues. Looked up from germline, CDR1 is LNHNV and CDR2 is YYDKDF (reference sequence). Trimming stripped 0 bases from V and 7 bases from J, with 6 bases between. CDR3 DNA sequence: TGTGCCACCAGCAGAGATCTAGCTGGCTACACCTTC. Its protein is CATSRDLAGYTF.

The chain has TRBV28 and TRBJ1-1; possibly TRBD1 for D (5 bases). The CDR3 is made up of 13 amino acids. The ends were cut back, 6 bases at V and 11 bases at J, with 19 bases in the middle. Looked up from germline, CDR1 is MDHEN and CDR2 is SYDVKM. For the CDR3, the DNA is TGTGCCAGCAGAAATCCGGGACTGTTAAACGCTTTCTTT. Protein: CASRNPGLLNAFF.

The chain recombines TRBV27 with TRBJ2-7; a possible D gene is TRBD1 (5 bases). Looked up from germline, CDR1 is MNHEY and CDR2 is SMNVEV (reference sequence). The CDR3 extends over 19 amino acids. V lost 5 bases, J lost 0 bases, and 26 bases lay in between. This CDR3 is CASSALQGPPTIFSYEQYF. As DNA, the CDR3 is TGTGCCAGCAGTGCTCTTCAGGGTCCACCCACTATCTTCTCCTACGAGCAGTACTTC.

The chain's CDR3 is CASSRGLSEKLFF. In nucleotides, the CDR3 is TGTGCCAGCAGCCGGGGACTTTCGGAAAAACTGTTTTTT. The chain combines TRBV3-1 (or the pseudogene TRBV3-2) with TRBJ1-4; weak D call: TRBD1 (5 bases). CDR3 length: 13 amino acids. Germline CDR1 and CDR2: LGHDT and YNNKEL (reference sequence). Trimming cost V 4 bases and J 8 bases, with 11 bases left between them.

The V call is TRBV27, the J call TRBJ1-1; no reliable D call. The V gene lost 2 bases and the J gene lost 0 bases, with 16 bases spanning the gap. The CDR3 runs 17 residues. Germline CDR1 MNHEY, CDR2 SMNVEV (reference sequence). The CDR3 sequence is CASSLTISLYMNTEAFF. CDR3 sequence (DNA): TGTGCCAGCAGTTTAACTATCAGCCTGTACATGAACACTGAAGCTTTCTTT.

CDR3: CASSLRGSTGELFF. The CDR3 nucleotides read TGTGCCAGCTCACTGAGGGGGTCCACCGGGGAGCTGTTTTTT. The gene calls are TRBV18 and TRBJ2-2; weak D call: TRBD1 (6 bases). Germline CDR1 reads KGHSH; CDR2 reads LQKENI. The CDR3 has 14 amino acids. The V end lost 4 bases, the J end lost 4 bases, and 10 bases lay between the germline ends.

The CDR3 region is CAGGRDEQFF. CDR3 sequence (DNA): TGTGCCGGGGGCAGGGATGAGCAGTTCTTC. The genes are TRBV30 and TRBJ2-1, with D possibly matching TRBD1 (6 bases). The CDR3 is 10 amino acids. In germline, CDR1 is GTSNPN, CDR2 SVGIG (reference sequence). V was shortened by 8 bases and J by 8 bases, with 10 bases between the two germline ends.

The chain employs TRBV12-3 or TRBV12-4 and TRBJ2-7; D gene uncertain. CDR3 length equals 11 residues. V was trimmed by 3 bases and J by 6 bases, leaving 6 bases between them. The CDR3 DNA reads TGTGCCAGCAGTTTGGGCAGCGAGCAGTACTTC. Translation: CASSLGSEQYF.

This chain uses TRBV20-1 with TRBJ2-1; no clear D. This CDR3 contains 10 residues. V lost 3 bases, J lost 9 bases, and 6 bases lay in between. Germline loops: CDR1 DFQATT, CDR2 SNEGSKA (reference sequence). The chain's CDR3 is CSASRTEQFF. CDR3 DNA sequence: TGCAGTGCTAGCAGAACTGAGCAGTTCTTC.

The V gene is TRBV5-1, the J gene TRBJ2-5, with 10 bases lining up with TRBD2. The V and J ends lost 0 bases and 4 bases, in that order; junction bases with no gene match: 3. CDR1 and CDR2 (germline): SGHRS, YFSETQ. This CDR3 is 15 amino acids long. In DNA form, the CDR3 reads TGCGCCAGCAGCTTGGAACTAGCGGGACCAGAGACCCAGTACTTC. Its protein product is CASSLELAGPETQYF. Full variable domain (missing parts from reference TRBV5-1 and TRBJ2-5): KAGVTQTPRYLIKTRGQQVTLSCSPISGHRSVSWYQQTPGQGLQFLFEYFSETQRNKGNFPGRFSGRQFSNSRSEMNVSTLELGDSALYLCASSLELAGPETQYFGPGTRLLVL.

The sample holds a few counts of this clone. The J gene is TRBJ2-2, the V gene TRBV6-5, with D perhaps matching TRBD2 (5 bases). The length of the CDR3 is 14 residues. CDR1 is MNHEY and CDR2 is SVGAGI in the germline V gene. V was clipped by 10 bases and J by 0 bases, with 12 bases between them. CDR3 DNA: TGTGCCACGCGGAGGACCACGAACACCGGGGAGCTGTTTTTT. This encodes CATRRTTNTGELFF.

The sample holds one count of this clone. The J gene is TRBJ2-7, the V gene TRBV6-5; 10 nucleotides align to TRBD2. Trimming cost V 2 bases and J 8 bases; bases outside gene matches: 12. Germline values: CDR1 MNHEY, CDR2 SVGAGI. The CDR3 runs to 16 residues. CDR3 sequence reads: CASSYGSGGGSTKQYF. CDR3 DNA: TGTGCCAGCAGTTACGGGAGCGGGGGGGGGAGTACGAAGCAGTACTTC.

The chain recombines TRBV6-5 with TRBJ1-3; D remains unclear. The CDR3 length is 13 residues. The germline gives CDR1 MNHEY, CDR2 SVGAGI. V lost 7 bases and J 2 bases, leaving 9 bases between the germline ends. CDR3 nucleotides: TGTGCCAGCAAGGCGGAACCTGGAAACACCATATATTTT. Translation gives CASKAEPGNTIYF.

The genes are TRBV28 and TRBJ1-1, with D maybe TRBD1 (5 bases). The germline V gene has CDR1 MDHEN and CDR2 SYDVKM. The CDR3 is made up of 14 amino acids. Trimming cost V 7 bases and J 3 bases, with 15 bases left between them. CDR3 coding DNA: TGTGCCAGCACCCCGACTGGGGGGTACACTGAAGCTTTCTTT. Encoded protein: CASTPTGGYTEAFF.

The rearrangement links TRBV29-1 to TRBJ1-1; possibly TRBD1 for D (6 bases). The CDR3 has 16 residues. Germline V CDR1 and CDR2: SQVTM, ANQGSEA. The CDR3 region is CSLPPDEQGRDTEAFF. The CDR3 nucleotides are TGCAGTCTCCCCCCGGATGAACAGGGTAGGGACACTGAAGCTTTCTTT.

The chain uses TRBV5-1 and TRBJ1-1; D ambiguous. Trimming removed 4 bases from V and 0 bases from J, with 13 bases in between. Germline CDR1 is SGHRS and CDR2 is YFSETQ. The CDR3 spans 15 residues. The CDR3 nucleotides read TGCGCCAGCAGCCCACGGGATTTCGTGAACACTGAAGCTTTCTTT. Its translation: CASSPRDFVNTEAFF.

The chain carries TRBV6-6 and TRBJ1-6; no definite D call. This CDR3 has 13 residues. Germline lookup yields CDR1 MNHNY and CDR2 SVGAGI (reference sequence). Trimming removed 7 bases at V and 9 bases at J, with 13 bases between. Here the CDR3 reads CASIAGSGSPLHF. The DNA for the CDR3 is TGTGCCAGCATCGCGGGGTCGGGTTCACCCCTCCACTTT.

The chain carries TRBV19 and TRBJ1-3, with D perhaps TRBD1 (6 bases). CDR1 is LNHDA and CDR2 is SQIVND in the germline V gene (reference sequence). Trimming took 8 bases from V and 1 from J, leaving 12 bases between them. This CDR3 spans 14 amino acids. CDR3: CASREGESGNTIYF. The CDR3 nucleotides are TGTGCCAGTCGAGAGGGGGAGTCTGGAAACACCATATATTTT. The full variable domain, its missing parts supplied by reference TRBV19 and TRBJ1-3, is DGGITQSPKYLFRKEGQNVTLSCEQNLNHDAMYWYRQDPGQGLRLIYYSQIVNDFQKGDIAEGYSVSREKKESFPLTVTSAQKNPTAFYLCASREGESGNTIYFGEGSWLTVV.

This rearrangement joins TRBV5-1 to TRBJ2-3, with D hard to call. Trimming left V 3 bases short and J 1 base short, with 12 bases between. From germline, CDR1 is SGHRS and CDR2 YFSETQ. The CDR3 is made up of 15 amino acids. In DNA form, the CDR3 reads TGCGCCAGCAGCTCCGACTCATTCCGCACAGATACGCAGTATTTT. Translating it yields CASSSDSFRTDTQYF.

The V gene is TRBV7-6, the J gene TRBJ1-4; D gene unclear. Trimming shortened V by 5 bases and J by 5 bases, and 18 bases separated the two germline ends. Germline assignment: CDR1 SGHVS and CDR2 FNYEAQ. The CDR3 is made up of 16 amino acids. CDR3 sequence reads: CASSPNFVQINEKLFF. DNA of the CDR3: TGTGCCAGCAGCCCGAATTTCGTACAGATCAATGAAAAACTGTTTTTT.

The chain carries TRBV9 and TRBJ2-7; the D gene is possibly TRBD2 (5 bases). This CDR3 spans 15 amino acids. V lost 0 bases and J lost 2, with 12 bases in between. Germline lookup yields CDR1 SGDLS and CDR2 YYNGEE. CDR3 region: CASSVGRAGAYEQYF. The CDR3, as DNA: TGTGCCAGCAGCGTAGGGCGGGCAGGAGCCTACGAGCAGTACTTC.

The rearrangement links TRBV28 to TRBJ2-7, with TRBD1 matching 9 bases. The germline CDR1 and CDR2 sequences are MDHEN and SYDVKM. With 5 bases clipped from V and 5 bases from J, the junction kept 7 bases outside the gene matches. The CDR3 sequence is 14 residues long. CDR3 residues: CASSPGTGRDEQYF. The CDR3 DNA follows: TGTGCCAGCAGTCCCGGGACAGGGCGCGACGAGCAGTACTTC.